This T cell receptor beta chain was profiled in a study of T-cell memory formation after mild COVID-19. Whole-study context: TCR clusters were mostly donor specific.

Study results and limitations: Mostly located in CM and EM were contracting CD4+ clones, with contracting CD8+ clones located in EMRA. Some clones that responded turned up in pre-infection memory, which suggests that cross-reactive memory joined in. Second-wave clones reaching peak frequency on day 37 lacked confirmed SARS-CoV-2 specificity.

About this clonotype: The antigen is undetermined.

The CDR3 sequence is 15 residues long. The V gene end was trimmed by 5 bases and the J gene end by 0 bases; junction bases not matched to a gene: 3. From germline, CDR1 is SGHVS and CDR2 FQNEAQ. Using its own MiXCR run on the 5' RACE reads, TCRdb lists one record per CDR3 protein. The repertoire holds about 290,000 distinct CDR3 sequences, with more than 15% as singletons. V gene TRBV7-8 combines with J gene TRBJ2-3, with 9 bases that match TRBD2. The specimen was PBMCs or a T cell subset sorted from them (not recorded which). This TCR derives from a man aged 18 to 29 who had mild COVID-19 (a few samples of this study predate the infection). Cell type and time point are not known. DNA for the CDR3: TGTGCCAGCAGCCGAGGGACTAGCAGCACAGATACGCAGTATTTT. Translating it yields CASSRGTSSTDTQYF.